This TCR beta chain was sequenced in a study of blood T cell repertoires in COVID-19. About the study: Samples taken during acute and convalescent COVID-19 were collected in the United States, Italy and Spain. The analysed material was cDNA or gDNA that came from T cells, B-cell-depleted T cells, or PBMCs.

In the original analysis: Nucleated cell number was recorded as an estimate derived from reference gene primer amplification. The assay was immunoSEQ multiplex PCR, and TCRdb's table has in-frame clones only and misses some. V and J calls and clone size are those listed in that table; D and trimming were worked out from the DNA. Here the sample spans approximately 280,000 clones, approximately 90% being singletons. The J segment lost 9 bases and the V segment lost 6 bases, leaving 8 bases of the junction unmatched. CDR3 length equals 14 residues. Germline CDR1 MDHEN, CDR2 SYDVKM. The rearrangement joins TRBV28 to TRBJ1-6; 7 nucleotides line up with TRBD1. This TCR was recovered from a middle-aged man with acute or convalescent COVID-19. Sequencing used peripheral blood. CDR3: CASREGQAGSPLHF. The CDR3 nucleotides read TGTGCCAGCAGGGAAGGACAGGCCGGTTCACCCCTCCACTTT.